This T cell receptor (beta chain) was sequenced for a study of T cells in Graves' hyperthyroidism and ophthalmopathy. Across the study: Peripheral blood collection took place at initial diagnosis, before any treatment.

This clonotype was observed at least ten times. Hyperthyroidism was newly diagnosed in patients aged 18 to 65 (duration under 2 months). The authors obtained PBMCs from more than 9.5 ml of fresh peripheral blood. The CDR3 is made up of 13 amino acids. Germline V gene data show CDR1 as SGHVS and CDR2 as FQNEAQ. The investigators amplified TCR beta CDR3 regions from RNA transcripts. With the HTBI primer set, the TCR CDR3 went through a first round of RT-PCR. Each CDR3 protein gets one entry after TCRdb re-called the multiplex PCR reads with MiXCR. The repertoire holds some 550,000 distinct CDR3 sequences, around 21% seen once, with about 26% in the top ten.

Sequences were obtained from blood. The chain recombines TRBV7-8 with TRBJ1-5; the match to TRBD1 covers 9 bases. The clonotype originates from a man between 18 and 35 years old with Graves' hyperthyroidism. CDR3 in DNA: TGTGCTACCGCTCACAGGGGGCGACAGCCCCAGCATTTT. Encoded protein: CATAHRGRQPQHF.